This TCR beta chain was profiled in a study of shared clonotypes between healthy human individuals. Overall study findings and caveats: Expectations were that clonotype sharing among donors would be affected by sequencing depth. A small donor pool kept down the genetic and exposure-history diversity that was represented. Sampling used blood alone; tissue repertoires probably differ.

The CDR3 consists of 14 residues. V lost 1 base and J lost 2, with 8 bases in between. In germline, CDR1 is KGHSH, CDR2 LQKENI. Genomic DNA, for the unsorted samples, came from 75 million to 95 million PBMCs. As concerns this clone: What it recognizes is unknown.

Using immunoSEQ multiplex PCR, the repertoire was profiled, and TCRdb retains in-frame clones only, with some absent. The sample consists of 450,000 to 650,000 clones, roughly 79% of them appearing once. This receptor was identified in a woman aged 40 to 49 in good health. Some clones in this sample may be carry-over from other donors' samples. Sequenced sample: PBMCs. The chain carries TRBV18 and TRBJ1-2; D is possibly TRBD1 (6 bases). CDR3 region: CASSPRTDNYGYTF. The CDR3 region has the DNA TGTGCCAGCTCACCACGGACAGACAACTATGGCTACACCTTC.